This T cell receptor (beta chain) was found in a study of shared clonotypes between healthy human individuals. Background on the study: CD4 naive and memory got three plates each, CD8 naive two, CD8 memory one. Study-level findings and limits: The genetic and exposure-history diversity represented was limited by few donors.

This CDR3 region has 15 residues. Germline CDR1 MGHRA, CDR2 YSYEKL. J gave up 4 bases and V 6 bases, and 4 bases lay outside the gene matches. Researchers partitioned CD4+ cells into CD45RA+ naive and CD45RA-negative memory subsets. Original analysis: ImmunoSEQ supplied junction-only sequences lacking quality scores, so filtering was different. Libraries were prepared by immunoSEQ multiplex PCR; TCRdb keeps only in-frame clonotypes and omits some of them. V, J and clone size reflect that table, while D and trimming were determined from the DNA. This table holds about 600,000 clones, approximately 97% found once. Of note for this clone: Its matching antigen is unknown.

The TCR originated in a woman aged 25 to 45 in good health. Sequences were obtained from naive CD4+ T cells sorted from blood. Subset meaning: CD45RA+ positively selected. The V and J genes are TRBV4-1 and TRBJ2-1; 12 nucleotides line up with TRBD2. The CDR3 nucleotides read TGCGCCAGCAGGGGACTAGCGGGTCCTTACAATGAGCAGTTCTTC. Protein: CASRGLAGPYNEQFF.